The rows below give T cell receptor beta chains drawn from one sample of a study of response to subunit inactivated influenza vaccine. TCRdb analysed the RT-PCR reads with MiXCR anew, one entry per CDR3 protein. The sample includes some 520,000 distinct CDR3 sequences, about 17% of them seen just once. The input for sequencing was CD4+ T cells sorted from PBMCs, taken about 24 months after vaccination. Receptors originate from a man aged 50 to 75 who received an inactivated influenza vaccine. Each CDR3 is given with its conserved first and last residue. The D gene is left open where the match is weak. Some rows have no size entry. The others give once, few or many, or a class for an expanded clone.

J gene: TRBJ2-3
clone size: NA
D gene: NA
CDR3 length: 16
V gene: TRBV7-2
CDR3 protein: CASSSPMTVSTDTQYF
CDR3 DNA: TGTGCCAGCAGCTCCCCCATGACGGTTAGCACAGATACGCAGTATTTT

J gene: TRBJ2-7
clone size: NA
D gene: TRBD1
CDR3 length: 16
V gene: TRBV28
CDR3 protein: CASSSRVGQGPDEQYF
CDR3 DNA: TGTGCCAGCAGTTCCCGTGTTGGACAGGGGCCCGACGAGCAGTACTTC

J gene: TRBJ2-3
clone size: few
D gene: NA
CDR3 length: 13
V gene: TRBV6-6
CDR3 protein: CASSIYEKDTQYF
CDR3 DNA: TGTGCCAGCAGCATTTACGAAAAAGATACGCAGTATTTT

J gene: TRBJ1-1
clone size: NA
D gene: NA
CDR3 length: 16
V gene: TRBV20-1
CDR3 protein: CSASGFLANLNTEAFF
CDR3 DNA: TGCAGTGCTTCCGGCTTTCTTGCCAACTTGAACACTGAAGCTTTCTTT

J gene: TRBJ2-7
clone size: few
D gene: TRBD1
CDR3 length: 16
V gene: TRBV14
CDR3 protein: CASSLLGQGLSYEQYF
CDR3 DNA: TGTGCCAGCAGCCTACTGGGACAGGGGCTTTCCTACGAGCAGTACTTC

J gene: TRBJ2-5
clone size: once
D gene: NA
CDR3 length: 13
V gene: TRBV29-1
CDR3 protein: CSVEEQARRAQYF
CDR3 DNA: TGCAGCGTTGAAGAGCAGGCCCGGAGGGCCCAGTACTTC

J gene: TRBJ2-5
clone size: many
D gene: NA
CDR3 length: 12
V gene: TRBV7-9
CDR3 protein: CASSFSQETQYF
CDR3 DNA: TGTGCCAGCAGCTTTTCCCAAGAGACCCAGTACTTC

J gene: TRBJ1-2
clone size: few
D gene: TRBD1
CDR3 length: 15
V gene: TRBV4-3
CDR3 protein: CASSRDTGALYGYTF
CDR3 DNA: TGCGCCAGCAGCCGCGACACAGGGGCACTCTATGGCTACACCTTC

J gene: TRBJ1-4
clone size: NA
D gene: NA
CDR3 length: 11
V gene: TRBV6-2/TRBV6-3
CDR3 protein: CASSSLAQLFF
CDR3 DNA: TGTGCCAGCAGTTCCCTTGCGCAACTGTTTTTT

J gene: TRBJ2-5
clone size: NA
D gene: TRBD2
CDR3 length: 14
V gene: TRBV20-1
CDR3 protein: CSANSAGALETQYF
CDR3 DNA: TGCAGTGCTAACTCAGCGGGGGCGTTAGAGACCCAGTACTTC

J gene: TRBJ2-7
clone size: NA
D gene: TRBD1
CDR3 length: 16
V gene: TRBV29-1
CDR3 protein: CSVVLVTGVRLYEQYF
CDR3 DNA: TGCAGCGTTGTACTAGTGACAGGGGTCCGACTCTACGAGCAGTACTTC

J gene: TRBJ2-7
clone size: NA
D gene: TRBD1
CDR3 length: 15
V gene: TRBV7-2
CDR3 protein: CASSLDRGLSYEQYF
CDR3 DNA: TGTGCCAGCAGCTTAGACAGGGGCCTCTCCTACGAGCAGTACTTC

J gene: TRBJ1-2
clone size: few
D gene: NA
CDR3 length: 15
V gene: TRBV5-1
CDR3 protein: CASRPSLEGNYGYTF
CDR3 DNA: TGCGCCAGCCGTCCATCGCTTGAGGGAAACTATGGCTACACCTTC

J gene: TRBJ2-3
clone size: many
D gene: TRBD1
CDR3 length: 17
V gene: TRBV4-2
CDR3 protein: CASSQFGQGSGGDTQYF
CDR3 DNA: TGTGCCAGCAGCCAATTTGGACAGGGATCAGGCGGCGATACGCAGTATTTT

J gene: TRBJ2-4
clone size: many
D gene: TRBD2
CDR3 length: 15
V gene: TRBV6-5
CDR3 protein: CASSLGTSGKNIQYF
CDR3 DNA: TGTGCCAGCAGTTTAGGGACTAGCGGGAAAAACATTCAGTACTTC

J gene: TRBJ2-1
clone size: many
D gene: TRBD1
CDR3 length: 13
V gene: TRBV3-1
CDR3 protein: CASSPTGGHEQFF
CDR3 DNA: TGTGCCAGCAGCCCGACAGGGGGCCATGAGCAGTTCTTC

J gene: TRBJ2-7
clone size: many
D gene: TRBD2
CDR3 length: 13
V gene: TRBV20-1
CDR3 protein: CSARMTSDYEQYF
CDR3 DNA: TGCAGTGCTAGGATGACTAGCGACTACGAGCAGTACTTC

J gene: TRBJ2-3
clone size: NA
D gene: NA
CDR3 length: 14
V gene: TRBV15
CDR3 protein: CATNTPDSTDTQYF
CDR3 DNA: TGTGCCACCAACACCCCGGACAGCACAGATACGCAGTATTTT

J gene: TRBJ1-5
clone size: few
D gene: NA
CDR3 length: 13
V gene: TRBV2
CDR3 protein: CASALPADQPQHF
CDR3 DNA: TGTGCCAGCGCTCTCCCGGCAGATCAGCCCCAGCATTTT

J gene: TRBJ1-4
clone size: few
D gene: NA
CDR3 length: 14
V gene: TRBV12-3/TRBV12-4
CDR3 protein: CASSLSPTNEKLFF
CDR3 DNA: TGTGCCAGCAGCTTAAGTCCGACTAATGAAAAACTGTTTTTT

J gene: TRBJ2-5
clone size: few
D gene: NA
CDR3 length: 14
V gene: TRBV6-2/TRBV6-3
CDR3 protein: CASSPVSPGRTQYF
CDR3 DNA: TGTGCCAGCAGTCCAGTGAGTCCCGGGAGGACCCAGTACTTC

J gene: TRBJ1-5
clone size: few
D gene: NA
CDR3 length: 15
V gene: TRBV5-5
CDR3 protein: CASSLFVDYNQPQHF
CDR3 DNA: TGTGCCAGCAGCTTGTTTGTGGATTACAATCAGCCCCAGCATTTT

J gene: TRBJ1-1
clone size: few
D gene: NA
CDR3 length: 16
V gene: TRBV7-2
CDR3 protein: CASSLGYGAKDTEAFF
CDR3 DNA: TGTGCCAGCAGCTTAGGCTACGGGGCGAAGGACACTGAAGCTTTCTTT

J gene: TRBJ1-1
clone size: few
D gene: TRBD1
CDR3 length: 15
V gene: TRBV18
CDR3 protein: CASSLSTGTITEAFF
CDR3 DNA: TGTGCCAGCTCACTGTCGACAGGGACCATCACTGAAGCTTTCTTT

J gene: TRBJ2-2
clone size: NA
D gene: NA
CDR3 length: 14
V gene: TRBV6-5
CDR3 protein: CASSYSRDTGELFF
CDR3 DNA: TGTGCCAGCAGTTACTCCCGGGACACCGGGGAGCTGTTTTTT

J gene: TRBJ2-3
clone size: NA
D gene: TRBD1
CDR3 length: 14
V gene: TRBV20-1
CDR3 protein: CSTTGGASTDTQYF
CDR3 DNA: TGCAGTACGACAGGGGGGGCTAGCACAGATACGCAGTATTTT

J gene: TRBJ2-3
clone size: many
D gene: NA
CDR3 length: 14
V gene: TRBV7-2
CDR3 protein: CASSTPGQTDTQYF
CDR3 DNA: TGTGCCAGCAGCACGCCGGGACAAACAGATACGCAGTATTTT

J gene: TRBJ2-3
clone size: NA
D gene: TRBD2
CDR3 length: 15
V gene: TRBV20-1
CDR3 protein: CSARGPGGRTDTQYF
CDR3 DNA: TGCAGTGCTAGAGGGCCGGGGGGGAGGACAGATACGCAGTATTTT

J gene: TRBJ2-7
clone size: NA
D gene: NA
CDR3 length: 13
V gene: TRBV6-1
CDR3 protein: CASTRGWAYEQYF
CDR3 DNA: TGTGCCAGCACTAGGGGATGGGCCTACGAGCAGTACTTC

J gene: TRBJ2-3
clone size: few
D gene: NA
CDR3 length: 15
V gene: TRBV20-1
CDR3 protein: CSARDSGAGTDTQYF
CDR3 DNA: TGCAGTGCTAGAGATAGCGGCGCTGGGACAGATACGCAGTATTTT

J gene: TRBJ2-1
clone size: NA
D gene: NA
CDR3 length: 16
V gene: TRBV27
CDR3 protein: CASSKEGHSSYNEQFF
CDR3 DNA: TGTGCCAGCAGCAAGGAAGGACACAGCTCCTACAATGAGCAGTTCTTC

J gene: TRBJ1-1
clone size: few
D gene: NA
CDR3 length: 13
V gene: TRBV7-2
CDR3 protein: CASSLPVNTEAFF
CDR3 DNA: TGTGCCAGCAGCTTACCCGTGAACACTGAAGCTTTCTTT

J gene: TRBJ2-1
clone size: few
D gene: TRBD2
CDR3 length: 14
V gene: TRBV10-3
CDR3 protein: CAISELVAGNEQFF
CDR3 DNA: TGTGCCATCAGTGAGTTGGTAGCGGGCAATGAGCAGTTCTTC

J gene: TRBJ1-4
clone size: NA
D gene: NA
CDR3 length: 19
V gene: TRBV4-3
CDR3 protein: CASSPKRASLRVLNEKLFF
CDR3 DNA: TGCGCCAGCAGCCCGAAAAGGGCATCCCTCCGGGTATTAAATGAAAAACTGTTTTTT

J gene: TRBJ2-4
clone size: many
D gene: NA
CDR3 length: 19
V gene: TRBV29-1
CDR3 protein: CSVERFKRVLPISQNIQYF
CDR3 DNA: TGCAGCGTTGAAAGGTTTAAGCGGGTTCTTCCGATTAGCCAAAACATTCAGTACTTC

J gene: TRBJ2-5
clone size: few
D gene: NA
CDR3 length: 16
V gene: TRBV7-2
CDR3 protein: CASSLRGRPVQETQYF
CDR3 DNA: TGTGCCAGCAGCTTACGCGGGCGCCCGGTGCAAGAGACCCAGTACTTC

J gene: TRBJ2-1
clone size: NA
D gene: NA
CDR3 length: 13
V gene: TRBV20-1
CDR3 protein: CSPARLSYNEQFF
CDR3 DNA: TGCAGTCCTGCTAGGTTGTCTTACAATGAGCAGTTCTTC

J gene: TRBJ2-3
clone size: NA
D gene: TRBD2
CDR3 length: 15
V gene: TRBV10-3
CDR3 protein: CAVQEGPAGGDTQYF
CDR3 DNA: TGTGCCGTTCAGGAGGGTCCCGCGGGGGGCGATACGCAGTATTTT

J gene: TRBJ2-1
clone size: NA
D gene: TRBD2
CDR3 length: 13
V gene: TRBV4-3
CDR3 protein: CASSQDRRGGQFF
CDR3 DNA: TGCGCCAGCAGCCAAGATCGGCGCGGGGGGCAGTTCTTC

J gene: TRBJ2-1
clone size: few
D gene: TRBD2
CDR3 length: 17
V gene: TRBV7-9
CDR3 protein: CASSAKAGTRKYNEQFF
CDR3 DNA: TGTGCCAGCAGCGCTAAAGCCGGGACTAGGAAGTACAATGAGCAGTTCTTC

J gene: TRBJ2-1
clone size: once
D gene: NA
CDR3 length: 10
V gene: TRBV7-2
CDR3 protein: CASSTDGLVF
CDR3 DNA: TGTGCCAGCAGCACGGACGGCCTGGTCTTC